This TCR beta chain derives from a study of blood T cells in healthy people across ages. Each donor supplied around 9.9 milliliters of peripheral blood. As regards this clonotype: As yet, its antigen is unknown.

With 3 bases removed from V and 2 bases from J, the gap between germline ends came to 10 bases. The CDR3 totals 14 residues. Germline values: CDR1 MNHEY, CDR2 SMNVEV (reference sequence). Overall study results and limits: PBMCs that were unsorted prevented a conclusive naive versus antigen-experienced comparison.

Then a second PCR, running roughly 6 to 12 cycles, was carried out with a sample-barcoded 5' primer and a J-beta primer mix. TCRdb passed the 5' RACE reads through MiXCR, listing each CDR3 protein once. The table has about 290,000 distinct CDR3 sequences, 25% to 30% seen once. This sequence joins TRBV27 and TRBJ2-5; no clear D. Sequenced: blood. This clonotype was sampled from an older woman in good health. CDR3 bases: TGTGCCAGCAGTTTCACCTTAGGGCAAGAGACCCAGTACTTC. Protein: CASSFTLGQETQYF.